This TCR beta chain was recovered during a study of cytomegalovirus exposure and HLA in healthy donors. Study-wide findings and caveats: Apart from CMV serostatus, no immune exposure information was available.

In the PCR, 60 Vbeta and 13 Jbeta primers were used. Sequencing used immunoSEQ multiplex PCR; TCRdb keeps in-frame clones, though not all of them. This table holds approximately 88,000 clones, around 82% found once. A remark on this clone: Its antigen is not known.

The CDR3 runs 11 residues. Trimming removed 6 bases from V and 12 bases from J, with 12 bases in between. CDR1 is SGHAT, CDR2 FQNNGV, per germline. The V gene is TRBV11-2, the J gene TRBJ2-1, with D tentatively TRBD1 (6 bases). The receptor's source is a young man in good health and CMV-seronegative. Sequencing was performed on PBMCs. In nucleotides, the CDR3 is TGTGCCAGCAGATGGACAGAGGGGCAGTTCTTC. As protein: CASRWTEGQFF.